This T cell receptor beta chain stems from a study of cytomegalovirus exposure and HLA in healthy donors. The table came from immunoSEQ multiplex PCR; TCRdb's copy has only in-frame clones and leaves some out. The sample holds more than 95,000 clones, about 90% seen once. The J segment lost 1 base and the V segment lost 4 bases, leaving 1 base of the junction unmatched. Germline V gene sequence: CDR1 SGHRS, CDR2 YFSETQ. The CDR3 contains 16 residues. Comments on this clone: Its antigen remains unidentified.

General study results and limits: The study flagged around 150 TCR beta chains as cytomegalovirus-associated.

Source material: PBMCs. The clonotype comes from a woman under 30 in good health and CMV-seronegative. The chain carries TRBV5-1 and TRBJ2-1; TRBD2 aligns across 14 bases. The CDR3, as DNA: TGCGCCAGCAGCCGGACTAGCGGGGGGTCCTACAATGAGCAGTTCTTC. It translates to CASSRTSGGSYNEQFF.